One and the same sample provided the 12 T cell receptor beta chains below, sequenced in a study of OX40 agonist ivuxolimab in advanced cancers. The library came from the immunoSEQ multiplex PCR assay. In its TCRdb copy, this immuneACCESS table keeps in-frame sequences only and misses some clones. Where compared with another copy, unresolved V genes explain less than half of these, and the others have no known cause. The sample profile shows over 55,000 clones; 70% to 90% of them were found once. The ten biggest clones cover almost 4% of the sample. The input for sequencing was CD4+ or CD8+ T cells sorted from blood, taken in a trial of the OX40 agonist ivuxolimab. These receptor sequences come from an adult with an advanced solid tumor such as melanoma, head and neck, liver or kidney cancer.

The J gene is TRBJ2-5, the V gene TRBV7-3; 14 nucleotides match TRBD2. This CDR3 contains 16 residues. With V trimmed by 3 bases and J by 4 bases, 4 bases remained unmatched. The V gene's germline CDR1 is SGHTA and CDR2 FQGTGA. The CDR3, as DNA: TGTGCCAGCAGCTTGACTAGCGGGGGGGCCGGAGAGACCCAGTACTTC. Translated: CASSLTSGGAGETQYF. Full variable domain (outside the CDR3, taken from reference TRBV7-3 and TRBJ2-5): GAGVSQTPSNKVTEKGKYVELRCDPISGHTALYWYRQSLGQGPEFLIYFQGTGAADDSGLPNDRFFAVRPEGSVSTLKIQRTERGDSAVYLCASSLTSGGAGETQYFGPGTRLLVL.

This chain links TRBV29-1 with TRBJ2-1; D perhaps matches TRBD1 (6 bases). This CDR3 has 15 amino acids. Germline V gene lookup returns CDR1 SQVTM and CDR2 ANQGSEA. Trimming left V 3 bases short and J 0 bases short, with 12 bases between. CDR3 region: CSVEGTGTSYNEQFF. CDR3 in DNA: TGCAGCGTTGAGGGTACAGGGACCTCCTACAATGAGCAGTTCTTC.

The rearrangement joins TRBV18 to TRBJ1-2, with D hard to call. Germline CDR1 and CDR2: KGHSH and LQKENI. V was shortened by 6 bases and J by 4 bases, with 9 bases between the two germline ends. The length of the CDR3 is 12 residues. The CDR3 DNA sequence: TGTGCCAGCTCGGAGAATTTCTATGGCTACACCTTC. It yields the protein CASSENFYGYTF. Variable domain in full (rest from reference TRBV18 and TRBJ1-2): NAGVMQNPRHLVRRRGQEARLRCSPMKGHSHVYWYRQLPEEGLKFMVYLQKENIIDESGMPKERFSAEFPKEGPSILRIQQVVRGDSAAYFCASSENFYGYTFGSGTRLTVV.

The DNA of the CDR3 is TGTGCCAGCCGAACACAAGGTCCAGGTGGCTACACCTTC. Translation gives CASRTQGPGGYTF. The chain couples TRBV2 to TRBJ1-2; D unresolved. Looked up from germline, CDR1 is SNHLY and CDR2 is FYNNEI. V gave up 8 bases and J gave up 7 bases, with 17 bases separating them. This CDR3 spans 13 amino acids.

This chain connects TRBV9 to TRBJ1-1; D is unresolved. The CDR3 has 14 residues. Germline values: CDR1 SGDLS, CDR2 YYNGEE. Trimming removed 2 bases from V and 0 bases from J, with 8 bases in between. CDR3 nucleotide sequence: TGTGCCAGCAGCGTTCGACCGTTGAACACTGAAGCTTTCTTT. Its translation: CASSVRPLNTEAFF.

This clone is a singleton in its sample. CDR3 region: CASSLAPSSGANVLTF. In DNA, the CDR3 is TGTGCCAGCAGCTTAGCGCCCAGCTCTGGGGCCAACGTCCTGACTTTC. The rearrangement uses TRBV11-1 and TRBJ2-6; D remains ambiguous. Germline assignment: CDR1 SGHAT and CDR2 FQDESV (reference sequence). The CDR3 runs to 16 residues. Deletions cut 0 bases from V and 0 bases from J, with 6 bases between.

V is TRBV6-5 and J is TRBJ1-3; D is unclear. Per germline, CDR1 MNHEY and CDR2 SVGAGI. Trimming left V 2 bases short and J 2 bases short, with 10 bases between. The CDR3 spans 15 residues. CDR3 bases: TGTGCCAGCAGTTACCTGACGGACGCTGGAAACACCATATATTTT. Protein: CASSYLTDAGNTIYF.

A remark on this clone: Germline is not matched at one junction end, which may reflect a read error. J is TRBJ2-1 and V is TRBV7-7; a weak D match, TRBD1 (5 bases). Germline V gene lookup returns CDR1 SSHAT and CDR2 FNYEAQ (reference sequence). This CDR3 is 18 amino acids long. The CDR3 loop is CASSPFEGVSRPYNEQFF. The CDR3 DNA reads as TGTGCTAGCAGCCCGTTTGAAGGGGTTTCCCGTCCCTACAATGAGCAGTTCTTC.

This chain joins TRBV7-2 and TRBJ2-5; the D is unclear. Germline-derived CDR1 and CDR2 are SGHTA and FQGNSA. Trimming stripped 1 base from V and 5 bases from J, with 5 bases between. CDR3 length: 12 residues. CDR3 in amino acids: CASSLVFETQYF. CDR3 bases: TGTGCCAGCAGCTTAGTCTTTGAGACCCAGTACTTC.

This chain joins TRBV7-8 and TRBJ2-7, with D perhaps being TRBD1 or TRBD2 (5 bases each). The germline CDR1 and CDR2 sequences are SGHVS and FQNEAQ. The CDR3 has 16 amino acids. Trimming cost V 5 bases and J 3 bases, with 20 bases left between them. CDR3 nucleotide sequence: TGTGCCAGCAGCCCTAGTACGGGGATTAGGGGCTACGAGCAGTACTTC. Protein sequence: CASSPSTGIRGYEQYF.

This clone has only one observation. This chain connects TRBV7-2 to TRBJ1-2; D ambiguous. The CDR3 contains 16 residues. Germline V gene data show CDR1 as SGHTA and CDR2 as FQGNSA. The V end was cut by 1 base, the J end by 5 bases, with 17 bases between. The CDR3 DNA follows: TGTGCCAGCAGCTTAGAGTTTGGTGGAGATCGGTATGGCTACACCTTC. Its translation: CASSLEFGGDRYGYTF.

The V and J genes are TRBV12-5 and TRBJ1-1; D call uncertain. CDR3 length: 14 residues. CDR1 and CDR2 from the germline V gene are LGHNT and FRNRAP. Trimming cost V 3 bases and J 1 base, with 9 bases left between them. The CDR3 loop is CASGFSDPNTEAFF. The CDR3 DNA is TGTGCTAGTGGTTTTTCAGACCCGAACACTGAAGCTTTCTTT.